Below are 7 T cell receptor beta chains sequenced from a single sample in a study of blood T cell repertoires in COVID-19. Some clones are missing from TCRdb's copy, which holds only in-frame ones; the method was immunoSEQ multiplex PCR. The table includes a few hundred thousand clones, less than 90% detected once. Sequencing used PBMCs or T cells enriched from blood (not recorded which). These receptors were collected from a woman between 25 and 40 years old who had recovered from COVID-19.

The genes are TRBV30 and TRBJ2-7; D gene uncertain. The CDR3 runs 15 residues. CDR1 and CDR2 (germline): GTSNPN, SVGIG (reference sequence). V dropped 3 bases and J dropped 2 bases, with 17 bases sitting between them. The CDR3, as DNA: TGTGCCTGGAGGGTAAACTTACAGAAACCCTACGAGCAGTACTTC. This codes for CAWRVNLQKPYEQYF.

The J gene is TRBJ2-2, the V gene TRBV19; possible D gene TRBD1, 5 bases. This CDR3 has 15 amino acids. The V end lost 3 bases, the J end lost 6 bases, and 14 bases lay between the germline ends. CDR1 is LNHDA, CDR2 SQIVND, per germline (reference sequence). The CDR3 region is CASSINGQGSGELFF. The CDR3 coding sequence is TGTGCCAGTAGTATCAATGGGCAGGGTTCCGGGGAGCTGTTTTTT.

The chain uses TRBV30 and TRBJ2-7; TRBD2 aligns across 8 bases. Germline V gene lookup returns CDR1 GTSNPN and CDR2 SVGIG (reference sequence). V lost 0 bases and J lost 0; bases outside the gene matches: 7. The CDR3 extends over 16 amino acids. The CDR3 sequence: CAWSVRSSGASYEQYF. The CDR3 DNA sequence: TGTGCCTGGAGTGTACGAAGTAGCGGGGCCTCCTACGAGCAGTACTTC.

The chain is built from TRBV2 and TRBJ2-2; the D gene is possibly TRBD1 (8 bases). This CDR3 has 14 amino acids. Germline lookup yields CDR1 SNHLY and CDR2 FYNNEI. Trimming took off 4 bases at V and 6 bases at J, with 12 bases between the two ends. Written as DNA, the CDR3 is TGTGCCAGCAGTGCCACAGGGGGGGCCGGGGAGCTGTTTTTT. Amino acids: CASSATGGAGELFF.

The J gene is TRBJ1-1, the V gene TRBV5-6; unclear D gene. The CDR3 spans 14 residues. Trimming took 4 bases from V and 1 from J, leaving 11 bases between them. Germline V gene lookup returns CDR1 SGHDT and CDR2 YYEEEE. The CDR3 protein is CASSKWASNTEAFF. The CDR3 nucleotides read TGTGCCAGCAGCAAATGGGCATCGAACACTGAAGCTTTCTTT.

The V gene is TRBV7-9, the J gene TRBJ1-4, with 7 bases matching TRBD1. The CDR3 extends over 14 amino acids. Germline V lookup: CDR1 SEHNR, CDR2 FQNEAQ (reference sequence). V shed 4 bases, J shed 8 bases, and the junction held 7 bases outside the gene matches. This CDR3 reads CASSSGTVGEKLFF. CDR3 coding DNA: TGTGCCAGCAGCTCCGGGACAGTAGGAGAAAAACTGTTTTTT.

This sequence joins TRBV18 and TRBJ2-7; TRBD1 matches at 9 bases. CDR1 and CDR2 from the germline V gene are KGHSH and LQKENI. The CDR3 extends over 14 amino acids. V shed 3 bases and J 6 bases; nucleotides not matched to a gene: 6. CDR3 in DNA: TGTGCCAGCTCACCTTGGGACAGGGCGGGCGAGCAGTACTTC. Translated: CASSPWDRAGEQYF.